This TCR beta chain was captured in a study of T cell responses to AZD1222 COVID-19 vaccine (dated by TCRdb to the early 2020s). Some background on the complete study: TCR sequencing covered fewer than 250 trial participants: 200 to 210 given two doses of AZD1222 and some 25 given two doses of MenACWY control vaccine. Enrollment into the trials was organized by age into subgroups of 18-55, 56-69 and 70-plus years, and those subgroups contained approximately 150, 30 and 60 TCR-sequenced participants, respectively.

The CDR3, cysteine through phenylalanine, is 14 amino acids long. Only CDR3 DNA is held: 42 bases, read in frame from base 1. The CDR1 and CDR2 encoded by the germline V gene are MNHEY and SVGAGI. Between the V and J ends, shortened by 2 bases and 4 bases respectively, the junction contains 11 bases. Concerning this clone itself: The target of this receptor is not known. No quality values exist for individual bases; no much larger clone is one base distant.

Results and caveats for the whole study, not just this receptor: The 56-69-year group was small, and its depth increase did not reach significance, likely because of low power. No day 14 peak-response samples were available, so repertoires were characterized only after the peak T cell response. Epitopes outside the regions mutated in the B.1.351 and B.1.1.7 variants were reportedly recognized by nearly half of the unique spike-specific TCRs. Conclusions about previously exposed vaccinees were limited because only six AZD1222 recipients were SARS-CoV-2 seropositive at baseline. After two AZD1222 doses, spike-specific TCR breadth and depth were significantly higher than at day 0 and than in MenACWY recipients. Most participants were white British and females outnumbered males, and the authors suggested that clonal diversity may have been underestimated. Vaccine-associated CD4 TCRs spanned the whole spike protein, with dominant responses in regions 160-218 and 743-854.

The CDR3 regions of human TCRbeta chains were analyzed by immunosequencing. The original pipeline was this. Repertoire TCRs were matched against a reference library of SARS-CoV-2-specific TCRs generated with the MIRA antigen-specificity platform. Breadth was defined as the fraction of unique TCRs that were SARS-CoV-2-associated, and depth was defined as the fraction of total T cells that were SARS-CoV-2-associated. Each spike-specific TCR was assigned to its reactive spike region and to a CD4 or CD8 class using the MIRA data. Log10-transformed breadth and depth values were compared by one-way ANOVA with Sidak's multiple comparisons tests. This immuneACCESS table, as held by TCRdb, lists in-frame sequences with V and J called but not all clones. Of the missing ones, under half trace to an unresolved V gene in checked studies; the others have no known cause. The DNA was the basis for D and trimming; V, J and clone size are from that table. The sample records some 200,000 clones, 94% of which are singletons. Around 1.7% of the sample is held by the ten biggest clonotypes.

The sample's time point, from its label and the paper: about 28 days (+/-7) after the second vaccine dose. The sample's treatment or condition label, decoded: meningococcal conjugate vaccine given as trial control. Samples from vaccinated people were obtained from the UK trials COV001 and COV002, which included a single-blind randomized controlled phase 2/3 trial of AZD1222 (ChAdOx1 nCoV-19) in healthy adults. For TCRbeta chain sequencing, PBMC samples were collected from trial participants at day 0 and at day 28 after the second dose. This TCR derives from an adult who received the MenACWY meningococcal vaccine as a control. The chain is assembled from TRBV6-5 and TRBJ1-2; the D gene assignment is ambiguous. The starting material was peripheral blood, obtained 28 days after the second dose of the MenACWY control vaccine. The DNA is TGTGCCAGCAGTTACGGCAGTGAGGGCTATGGCTACACCTTC. It specifies CASSYGSEGYGYTF.